These 11 T cell receptor beta chains share one sample of origin, sequenced in a study of blood T cell repertoires in COVID-19. Libraries were prepared by immunoSEQ multiplex PCR; TCRdb keeps only in-frame clonotypes and omits some of them. This sample carries 70,000 to 95,000 clones, roughly 82% of them seen once, and the ten largest clones take more than 20%. Source material: peripheral blood. These receptors all come from a woman between 45 and 60 years old with acute or convalescent COVID-19.

The chain joins TRBV6-2 or TRBV6-3 to TRBJ2-7; 8 bases fit TRBD2. This CDR3 is built from 15 residues. Germline CDR1 is MNHEY and CDR2 is SVGEGT. Trimming removed 2 bases from V and 0 bases from J; junction bases left unmatched: 3. The CDR3 reads CASSYDGTSSYEQYF. In DNA form, the CDR3 reads TGTGCCAGCAGTTACGACGGGACTAGCTCCTACGAGCAGTACTTC.

The rearrangement uses TRBV5-1 and TRBJ1-5; D not certain. The CDR3 totals 16 residues. V was trimmed by 0 bases and J by 0 bases, leaving 10 bases between them. Looked up from germline, CDR1 is SGHRS and CDR2 is YFSETQ. CDR3 residues: CASSLGAGRSNQPQHF. DNA for the CDR3: TGCGCCAGCAGCTTGGGGGCAGGCCGTAGCAATCAGCCCCAGCATTTT.

The chain has TRBV5-1 and TRBJ2-3; 7 nucleotides match TRBD1. This CDR3 has 15 amino acids. With V trimmed by 3 bases and J by 4 bases, 8 bases remained unmatched. Germline V gene sequence: CDR1 SGHRS, CDR2 YFSETQ. The CDR3 loop reads CASSSETGLADTQYF. The CDR3 nucleotides are TGCGCCAGCAGCTCGGAGACAGGGTTGGCAGATACGCAGTATTTT.

V usage is TRBV14 and J usage is TRBJ2-1, with D uncertain. Trimming took 1 base from V and 7 from J, leaving 5 bases between them. Germline V CDR1 and CDR2: SGHDN, FVKESK. This CDR3 has 12 residues. The CDR3 reads CASSQARNEQFF. The CDR3 DNA sequence: TGTGCCAGCAGCCAAGCGAGGAATGAGCAGTTCTTC.

V and J are TRBV7-2 and TRBJ2-3; 7 nucleotides line up with TRBD1. CDR1 is SGHTA and CDR2 is FQGNSA in the germline V gene. This CDR3 has 15 amino acids. V shed 5 bases, J shed 2 bases, and the junction held 7 bases outside the gene matches. CDR3 loop: CASSRQGVHTDTQYF. The CDR3 DNA reads TGTGCCAGCAGCCGTCAGGGGGTACACACAGATACGCAGTATTTT.

CDR3 residues: CASSSFGTQYF. The DNA for the CDR3 is TGTGCCAGCAGTTCTTTCGGTACGCAGTATTTT. The chain recombines TRBV6-5 with TRBJ2-3; no definite D call. This CDR3 spans 11 amino acids. Germline-derived CDR1 and CDR2 are MNHEY and SVGAGI. V dropped 4 bases and J dropped 8 bases, with 7 bases sitting between them.

CDR3 protein: CASSPPPDISGNTIYF. Written as DNA, the CDR3 is TGTGCCAGCAGCCCCCCTCCGGACATCTCTGGAAACACCATATATTTT. The V and J genes are TRBV11-2 and TRBJ1-3, with D maybe TRBD1 (5 bases). V was trimmed by 5 bases and J by 0 bases, leaving 14 bases between them. This CDR3 comprises 16 residues. Germline lookup yields CDR1 SGHAT and CDR2 FQNNGV.

This chain connects TRBV7-9 to TRBJ1-3; no firm D call. Trimming shortened V by 11 bases and J by 0 bases, and 11 bases separated the two germline ends. Germline V CDR1 and CDR2: SEHNR, FQNEAQ (reference sequence). The CDR3 runs 13 residues. Written as DNA, the CDR3 is TGTGCCTCCCCCGGGAGCTCTGGAAACACCATATATTTT. Its translation is CASPGSSGNTIYF.

This chain connects TRBV7-2 to TRBJ2-7; D might be TRBD2 (5 bases). CDR3 length equals 14 residues. Germline values: CDR1 SGHTA, CDR2 FQGNSA. Trimming removed 2 bases at V and 4 bases at J, with 12 bases between. CDR3 residues: CASSLTMPGYEQYF. CDR3 nucleotides: TGTGCCAGCAGCTTAACCATGCCGGGGTACGAGCAGTACTTC.

This chain joins TRBV11-2 and TRBJ2-1; TRBD2 agrees at 8 bases. The CDR3 is 15 amino acids. Germline CDR1 SGHAT, CDR2 FQNNGV. The junction had 10 bases not matched to a gene; V was cut back by 4 bases and J by 8 bases. DNA of the CDR3: TGTGCCAGCAGCTCGCGGACGGGGGGGCAGGATGAGCAGTTCTTC. Amino acid sequence: CASSSRTGGQDEQFF.

This clone was seen only a few times. The chain has TRBV9 and TRBJ2-2; tentative D call: TRBD1 (5 bases). V lost 6 bases to trimming and J lost 0 bases, with 12 bases between them. This CDR3 region has 15 residues. The V gene's germline CDR1 is SGDLS and CDR2 YYNGEE. The CDR3: CASIEETANTGELFF. The CDR3 coding sequence is TGTGCCAGCATCGAGGAGACAGCGAACACCGGGGAGCTGTTTTTT.